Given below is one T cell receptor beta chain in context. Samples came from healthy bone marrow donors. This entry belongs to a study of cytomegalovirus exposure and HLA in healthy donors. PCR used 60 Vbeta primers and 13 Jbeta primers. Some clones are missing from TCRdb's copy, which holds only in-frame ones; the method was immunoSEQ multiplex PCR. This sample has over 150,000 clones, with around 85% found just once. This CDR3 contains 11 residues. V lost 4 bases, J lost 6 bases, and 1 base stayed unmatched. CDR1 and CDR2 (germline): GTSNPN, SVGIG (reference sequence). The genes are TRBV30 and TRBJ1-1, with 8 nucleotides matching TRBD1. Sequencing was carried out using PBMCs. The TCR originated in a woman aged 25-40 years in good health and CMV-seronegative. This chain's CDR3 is CAWKQGAEAFF. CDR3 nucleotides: TGTGCCTGGAAACAGGGGGCTGAAGCTTTCTTT.